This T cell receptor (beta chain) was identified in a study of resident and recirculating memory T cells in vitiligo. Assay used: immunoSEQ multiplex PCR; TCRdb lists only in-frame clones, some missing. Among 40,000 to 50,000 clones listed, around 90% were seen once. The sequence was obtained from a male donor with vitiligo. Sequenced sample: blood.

The CDR3 protein is CASSPTGNTGELFF. In nucleotides, the CDR3 is TGTGCCAGCAGCCCGACAGGAAACACCGGGGAGCTGTTTTTT. The chain carries TRBV7-3 and TRBJ2-2; D is perhaps TRBD1 (6 bases). The CDR3 contains 14 residues. The V and J ends lost 5 bases and 2 bases respectively, with 9 bases between them. Germline assignment: CDR1 SGHTA and CDR2 FQGTGA.